Sequencing of this T cell receptor beta chain was carried out in a study of CD8 T cells in ankylosing spondylitis. General study findings and limits: Researchers reportedly found disease-linked clones significantly enriched in matched ankylosing spondylitis synovial fluid. Prior work had noted some motif variants in reactive arthritis blood and synovial fluid. Characteristic of ankylosing spondylitis blood, it appeared, was a TCR beta motif comprising about eight highly homologous variants.

Scientists made TCR beta libraries using quantitative 5'-RACE with molecular barcodes. TCRdb ran MiXCR on the 5' RACE reads and lists one entry per CDR3 protein. This sample has tens of thousands of distinct CDR3 sequences, with 4.5% to 6% found just once. Deletions cut 2 bases from V and 4 bases from J, with 9 bases between. CDR1 is MNHEY and CDR2 is SVGAGI in the germline V gene. The CDR3 consists of 15 residues. There are many counts of this clonotype. The antigen is unknown. The sample taken for sequencing was blood, either unsorted or a sorted T cell fraction (not recorded which). The sequence came from a male donor with ankylosing spondylitis or in good health (not recorded which). The chain recombines TRBV6-5 with TRBJ2-6, with D uncertain. This chain's CDR3 is CASSYHNSGANVLTF. DNA of the CDR3: TGTGCCAGCAGTTACCACAACTCCGGGGCCAACGTCCTGACTTTC.